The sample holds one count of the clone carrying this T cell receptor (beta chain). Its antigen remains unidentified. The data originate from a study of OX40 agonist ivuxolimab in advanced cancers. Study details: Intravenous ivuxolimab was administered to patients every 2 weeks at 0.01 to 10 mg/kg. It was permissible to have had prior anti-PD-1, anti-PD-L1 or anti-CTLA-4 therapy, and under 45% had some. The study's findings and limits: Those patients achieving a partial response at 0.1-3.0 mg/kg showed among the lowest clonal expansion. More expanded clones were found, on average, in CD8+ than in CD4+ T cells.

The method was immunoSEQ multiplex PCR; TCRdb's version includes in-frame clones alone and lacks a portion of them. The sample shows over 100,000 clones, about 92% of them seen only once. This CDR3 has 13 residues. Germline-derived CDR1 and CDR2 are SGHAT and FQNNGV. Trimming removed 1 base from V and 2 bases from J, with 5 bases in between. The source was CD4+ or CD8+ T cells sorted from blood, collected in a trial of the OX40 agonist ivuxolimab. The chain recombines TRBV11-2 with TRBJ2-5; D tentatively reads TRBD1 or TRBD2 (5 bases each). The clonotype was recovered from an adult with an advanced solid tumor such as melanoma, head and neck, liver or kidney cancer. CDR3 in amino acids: CASSLGGQETQYF. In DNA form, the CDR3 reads TGTGCCAGCAGCTTAGGGGGGCAAGAGACCCAGTACTTC. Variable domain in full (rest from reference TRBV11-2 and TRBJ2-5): EAGVAQSPRYKIIEKRQSVAFWCNPISGHATLYWYQQILGQGPKLLIQFQNNGVVDDSQLPKDRFSAERLKGVDSTLKIQPAKLEDSAVYLCASSLGGQETQYFGPGTRLLVL.